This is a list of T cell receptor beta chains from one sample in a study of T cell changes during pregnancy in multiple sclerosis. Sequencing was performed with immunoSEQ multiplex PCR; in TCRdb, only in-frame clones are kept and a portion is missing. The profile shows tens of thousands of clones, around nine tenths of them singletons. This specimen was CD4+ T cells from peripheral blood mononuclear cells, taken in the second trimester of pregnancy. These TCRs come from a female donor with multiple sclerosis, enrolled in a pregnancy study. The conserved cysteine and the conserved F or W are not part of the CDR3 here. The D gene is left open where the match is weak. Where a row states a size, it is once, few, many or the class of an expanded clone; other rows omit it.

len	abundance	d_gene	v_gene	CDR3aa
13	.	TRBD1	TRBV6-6	ASKTRQGSSTEAF
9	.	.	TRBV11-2	ASSTGTEQY
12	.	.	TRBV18	ASSPLAPNNEQF
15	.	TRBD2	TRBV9	ASSSSGGFFSTDTQY
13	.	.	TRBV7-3	ASSLEGAGTDTQY
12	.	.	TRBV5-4	ASSLGGKTYEQY
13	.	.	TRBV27	ASSLGQAGSEKLF
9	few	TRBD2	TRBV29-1	SVGGGETQY
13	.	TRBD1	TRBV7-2	ASSFSGQGFYGYT
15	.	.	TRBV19	ASSMRSDGAYNSPLH
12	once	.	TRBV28	ASIQGQANYGYT
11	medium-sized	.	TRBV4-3	ASSPGGGVVAF
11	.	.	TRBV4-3	ASSQQPGETQY
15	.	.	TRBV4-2	ASSQETQPSSGNTIY
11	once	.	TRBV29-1	SVENSQNEKLF
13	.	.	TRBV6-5	ASTQPGQNTGELF
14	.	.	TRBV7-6	ASSSNIADSYNEQF
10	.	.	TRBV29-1	SVESGKGTQY
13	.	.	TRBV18	ASSPSQGSNYGYT
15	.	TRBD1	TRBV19	ASTGTGGPYSNQPQH
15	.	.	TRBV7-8	ASSSWTSRSSGNTIY
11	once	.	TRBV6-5	ASSSYSVETQY
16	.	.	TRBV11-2	ASSLDGMGTYYNSPLH
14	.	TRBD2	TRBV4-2	ASSPGSAGETGELF
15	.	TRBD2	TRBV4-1	ASSPGTSGGYVETQY
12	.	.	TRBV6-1	ASSLSGDSYEQY
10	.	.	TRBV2	ASMWGGTEAF
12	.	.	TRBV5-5	ASSLDRVQETQY
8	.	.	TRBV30	AWSPSRGT
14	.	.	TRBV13	ASSPVGARKTYEQY
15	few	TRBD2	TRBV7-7	ASSPLGTSGSGETQY
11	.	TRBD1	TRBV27	ASSLEGTGGFD
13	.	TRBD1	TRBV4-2	ASSQEGTGVYEQF
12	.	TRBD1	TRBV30	ASQKDRAWYEQY
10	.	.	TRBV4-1	ASSQDINEQF
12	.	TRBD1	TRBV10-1	ASSDGTGVQPQH
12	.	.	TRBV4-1	ASSQAETGYGYT
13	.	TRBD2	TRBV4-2	ASSLELAGDHEQF
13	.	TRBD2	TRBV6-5	ASSWRSGDAYEQY
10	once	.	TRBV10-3	AIKDSSYEQY
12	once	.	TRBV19	ASSIGHHNQPQH
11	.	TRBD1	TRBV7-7	ASRREDRDEQY
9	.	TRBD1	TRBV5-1	ASSLEGAQY
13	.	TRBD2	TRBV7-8	ASSPRVAGQNIQY
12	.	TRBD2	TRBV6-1	ASSEASGGETQY
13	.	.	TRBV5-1	ASSLGQGLNTEAF
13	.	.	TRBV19	ASSTIDRTIYGYT
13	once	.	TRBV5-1	ASSDAASSTDTQY
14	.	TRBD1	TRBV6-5	ASSYLDRGLRTEAF
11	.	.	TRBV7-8	ASRMLGADTQY